A selection of T cell receptor beta chains follows, all from one sample in a study of blood T cell repertoires in COVID-19. TCRdb's table, derived via immunoSEQ multiplex PCR, lists solely in-frame clones and lacks some. The data hold about 200,000 clones, with roughly 80% observed a single time. Sequenced: peripheral blood. The receptors derive from a human donor in a cohort sampled during active COVID-19. CDR3s leave out the opening cysteine and the closing phenylalanine or tryptophan. The order of the fields is D gene, J gene, V gene, CDR3 protein. D genes are given only for firm matches.

D: -
J: TRBJ1-1
V: TRBV7-9
CDR3: ASSFQGNTEAF

D: -
J: TRBJ1-6
V: TRBV6-6
CDR3: ASSQSGAAAPLH

D: -
J: TRBJ1-2
V: TRBV4-1
CDR3: ASSPPSGVDNYGYT

D: -
J: TRBJ1-4
V: TRBV11-1
CDR3: ASSRAVAANEKLF

D: TRBD2
J: TRBJ2-1
V: TRBV5-4
CDR3: ASSLGGGSYNEQF

D: TRBD2
J: TRBJ2-7
V: TRBV6-2/TRBV6-3
CDR3: ASSYSGLAGSSYEQY

D: -
J: TRBJ1-5
V: TRBV30
CDR3: AWRGGPGNQPQH

D: TRBD1
J: TRBJ1-2
V: TRBV28
CDR3: ASSLTGRYGYT

D: -
J: TRBJ1-5
V: TRBV29-1
CDR3: SVRISGGDSNQPQH

D: TRBD1
J: TRBJ2-2
V: TRBV19
CDR3: ASSIVDRDTGELF

D: -
J: TRBJ2-7
V: TRBV28
CDR3: ASRIQGYEQY

D: TRBD2
J: TRBJ2-3
V: TRBV5-5
CDR3: ASSFWSSGLTDTQY

D: TRBD2
J: TRBJ2-7
V: TRBV4-2
CDR3: ASSQELAAYEQY

D: TRBD1
J: TRBJ1-1
V: TRBV6-5
CDR3: ASRWPGGTEAF

D: -
J: TRBJ1-1
V: TRBV11-2
CDR3: ASSLSGEWTAEAF

D: TRBD2
J: TRBJ2-7
V: TRBV7-2
CDR3: ASSLTSGSYEQY

D: TRBD2
J: TRBJ2-7
V: TRBV9
CDR3: ASSVETSGNYEQY

D: TRBD1
J: TRBJ1-3
V: TRBV5-1
CDR3: ASGEQGAGGNTIY

D: TRBD2
J: TRBJ2-5
V: TRBV7-8
CDR3: ASSLGGGRETQY

D: -
J: TRBJ1-5
V: TRBV30
CDR3: AWSLTGGGYQPQH

D: TRBD2
J: TRBJ2-1
V: TRBV10-3
CDR3: AIMWTSGEGSNEQF

D: TRBD1
J: TRBJ2-7
V: TRBV25-1
CDR3: ASTRTGYEQY

D: -
J: TRBJ2-1
V: TRBV27
CDR3: ASSLGPHSSYNEQF

D: -
J: TRBJ1-2
V: TRBV6-5
CDR3: ASSYSDGGGYGYT

D: -
J: TRBJ1-3
V: TRBV2
CDR3: ASSEGPPSGNTIY

D: TRBD1
J: TRBJ1-4
V: TRBV4-1
CDR3: ASSLPDRDSQKLF

D: TRBD1
J: TRBJ1-3
V: TRBV11-2
CDR3: ASSLDLQGLFGNTIY

D: TRBD1
J: TRBJ1-2
V: TRBV18
CDR3: ASSPMDRANGYT

D: -
J: TRBJ1-2
V: TRBV4-3
CDR3: ASSQDRTVEGYT

D: TRBD1
J: TRBJ1-2
V: TRBV7-2
CDR3: ASSWDRANYGYT

D: -
J: TRBJ2-5
V: TRBV18
CDR3: ASSPGQQETQY

D: -
J: TRBJ2-3
V: TRBV5-6
CDR3: ASSSPAALRPDTQY

D: -
J: TRBJ1-4
V: TRBV5-1
CDR3: ASSPTGLQEKLF

D: -
J: TRBJ1-5
V: TRBV11-2
CDR3: ASSPARGQPQH

D: TRBD2
J: TRBJ2-3
V: TRBV7-8
CDR3: ASSRGLAGGSDTQY

D: TRBD1
J: TRBJ2-7
V: TRBV28
CDR3: ASRGVAWGQGGSEQY

D: TRBD2
J: TRBJ2-2
V: TRBV2
CDR3: ASSEAPKRGAV

D: TRBD1
J: TRBJ2-7
V: TRBV5-4
CDR3: ASSNRDRITYEQY

D: TRBD1
J: TRBJ1-1
V: TRBV18
CDR3: ASSPRGGNTEAF

D: -
J: TRBJ2-7
V: TRBV6-1
CDR3: ASSESAVYEQY

D: TRBD2
J: TRBJ2-1
V: TRBV7-2
CDR3: ASSLASGRYSYNEQF

D: TRBD2
J: TRBJ2-1
V: TRBV28
CDR3: ASSNRGLAGGPGNEQF

D: -
J: TRBJ1-5
V: TRBV6-2/TRBV6-3
CDR3: ASSYQGNQPQH

D: -
J: TRBJ2-7
V: TRBV29-1
CDR3: SVEQGTTYEQY

D: -
J: TRBJ2-3
V: TRBV29-1
CDR3: SVEDGPLTDTQY

D: -
J: TRBJ2-7
V: TRBV6-5
CDR3: ASSRGGGGEQY

D: -
J: TRBJ2-4
V: TRBV27
CDR3: ASSSVAKNIQY

D: -
J: TRBJ1-4
V: TRBV27
CDR3: ASSSRTATNEKLF

D: -
J: TRBJ2-1
V: TRBV6-4
CDR3: ASSPAPNNEQF

D: -
J: TRBJ2-5
V: TRBV15
CDR3: ATSRERETQY

D: TRBD2
J: TRBJ2-1
V: TRBV4-2
CDR3: ASSQEASGSYEQF